Shown below are 25 T cell receptor beta chains from a single sample sequenced in a study of persistence of HIV-infected CD4 T cells. For these receptors, no antigen is known. The immunoSEQ assay was version 4, run in survey mode. TCRdb keeps only in-frame clones here, not all; method: immunoSEQ multiplex PCR. The data show approximately 19,000 clones, about 65% seen once. Lysates of CMV-infected fibroblasts at 10 ug/mL stimulated these cells. Sorting selected CD4+ T cells upregulating both CD40 ligand and CD69. Sequenced material: CD4+ T cells sorted from PBMCs after approximately 19-hour stimulation, taken from a patient who received antiretroviral therapy. These receptors all stem from an adult woman with HIV who was CMV-seropositive.

The V call is TRBV7-2, the J call TRBJ2-3; 9 bases align to TRBD2. From germline, CDR1 is SGHTA and CDR2 FQGNSA. The CDR3 has 15 amino acids. After removal of 1 base from V and 5 bases from J, the junction contained 4 bases not matched to a gene. The CDR3 DNA is TGTGCCAGCAGCTTAGGCGGGGGGGGGATAGATACGCAGTATTTT. It specifies CASSLGGGGIDTQYF.

The chain uses TRBV30 and TRBJ1-4, with 8 bases fitting TRBD1. Trimming took 3 bases from V and 3 from J; bases not matched to a gene: 6. Germline CDR1 is GTSNPN and CDR2 is SVGIG (reference sequence). This CDR3 has 15 residues. CDR3 residues: CAWRDRASANEKLFF. The CDR3 region has the DNA TGTGCCTGGAGGGACAGGGCGTCAGCTAATGAAAAACTGTTTTTT. The whole variable domain, remainder taken from reference TRBV30 and TRBJ1-4, is SQTIHQWPATLVQPVGSPLSLECTVEGTSNPNLYWYRQAAGRGLQLLFYSVGIGQISSEVPQNLSASRPQDRQFILSSKKLLLSDSGFYLCAWRDRASANEKLFFGSGTQLSVL.

The J gene is TRBJ1-6, the V gene TRBV11-1; D is unresolved. Between the trimmed V and J ends, which lost 0 bases and 7 bases, there was a span of 7 bases. The CDR3 totals 14 residues. CDR1 is SGHAT, CDR2 FQDESV, per germline (reference sequence). As DNA, the CDR3 is TGTGCCAGCAGCTTAGCGCGAGGGAATTCACCCCTCCACTTT. It encodes CASSLARGNSPLHF.

The chain recombines TRBV9 with TRBJ1-2; 11 bases are shared with TRBD1. CDR3 length: 15 amino acids. Per the germline V gene, CDR1 is SGDLS and CDR2 is YYNGEE. The V and J ends lost 0 bases and 8 bases, in that order; junction bases with no gene match: 6. Written as DNA, the CDR3 is TGTGCCAGCAGCGTAGACAGGACAGGGGGCAAAGGCTACACCTTC. Its translation is CASSVDRTGGKGYTF.

Comments on this clone: In the same sample, other DNA sequences code for this CDR3. This chain links TRBV6-5 with TRBJ1-1; D remains ambiguous. V was shortened by 5 bases and J by 2 bases, with 6 bases between the two germline ends. Germline-derived CDR1 and CDR2 are MNHEY and SVGAGI. The CDR3 runs 12 residues. The DNA for the CDR3 is TGTGCCAGCAGTCGGTTCAACACTGAAGCTTTCTTT. It encodes CASSRFNTEAFF.

The chain recombines TRBV5-1 with TRBJ1-1; unclear D gene. CDR1 is SGHRS and CDR2 is YFSETQ in the germline V gene. The germline V and J ends were trimmed by 4 bases and 1 base, with 11 bases remaining between them. The CDR3 extends over 14 amino acids. This CDR3 reads CASSPTPTNTEAFF. DNA of the CDR3: TGCGCCAGCAGCCCGACACCCACGAACACTGAAGCTTTCTTT.

The chain has TRBV7-2 and TRBJ1-2, with D perhaps TRBD1 (6 bases). CDR1 SGHTA and CDR2 FQGNSA come from the germline V gene. The CDR3 runs 15 residues. With 1 base removed from V and 2 bases from J, the gap between germline ends came to 11 bases. The CDR3: CASSLESGQNYGYTF. As DNA, the CDR3 is TGTGCCAGCAGCTTAGAGAGCGGACAGAACTATGGCTACACCTTC.

This chain joins TRBV5-1 and TRBJ2-1; no clear D gene. CDR3 length: 14 amino acids. CDR1 SGHRS and CDR2 YFSETQ come from the germline V gene. The ends were cut back, 0 bases at V and 1 base at J, with 5 bases in the middle. CDR3 DNA: TGCGCCAGCAGCTTGGAAGGGTCCTACAATGAGCAGTTCTTC. Amino acid sequence: CASSLEGSYNEQFF.

This clone was detected only a few times. The V call is TRBV6-5, the J call TRBJ2-3, with D tentatively TRBD1 (6 bases). Deletions cut 0 bases from V and 11 bases from J, with 15 bases between. CDR1 and CDR2 (germline): MNHEY, SVGAGI. The CDR3 contains 14 residues. The CDR3 DNA follows: TGTGCCAGCAGTTACTCACCTGGACAGACTTTGCAGTATTTT. Translation gives CASSYSPGQTLQYF.

This clone was seen only a few times. The CDR3, as DNA: TGTGCCAGCAGCTTGGCTTTGGGGGCGAACACTGAAGCTTTCTTT. Amino acid sequence: CASSLALGANTEAFF. The rearrangement links TRBV5-5 to TRBJ1-1, with D perhaps matching TRBD1 (6 bases). The CDR3 spans 15 residues. Per the germline V gene, CDR1 is SGHKS and CDR2 is YYEKEE (reference sequence). V shed 0 bases and J shed 1 base, with 10 bases lying between them.

The rearrangement links TRBV6-5 to TRBJ2-7; tentative D call: TRBD2 (6 bases). This CDR3 spans 14 amino acids. V was cut by 6 bases and J by 4 bases, with 16 bases left in between. Germline assignment: CDR1 MNHEY and CDR2 SVGAGI. The CDR3 coding sequence is TGTGCCAGCAGCCCCCGGCGGGGTGGGTACGAGCAGTACTTC. Residues: CASSPRRGGYEQYF.

The chain uses TRBV6-5 and TRBJ2-7, with 7 bases fitting TRBD2. Germline CDR1 and CDR2: MNHEY and SVGAGI. J lost 1 base, V lost 6 bases, and 0 bases had no gene match. The CDR3 contains 12 residues. The CDR3 region has the DNA TGTGCCAGCAGCGGGGGGTCCTACGAGCAGTACTTC. This sequence encodes CASSGGSYEQYF.

J is TRBJ2-1 and V is TRBV24-1, with 9 nucleotides matching TRBD1. Trimming removed 9 bases from V and 8 bases from J; junction bases left unmatched: 13. The CDR3 is 15 amino acids. In germline, CDR1 is KGHDR, CDR2 SFDVKD. The DNA for the CDR3 is TGTGCCACCGCGCGGGGACAGGGTCTGTTGGATGAGCAGTTCTTC. As protein: CATARGQGLLDEQFF.

CDR3 DNA sequence: TGTGCCAGCAGCGTAGTATTTGGGCAGGGGGTCAGGCAGCCCCAGCATTTT. Protein sequence: CASSVVFGQGVRQPQHF. The J gene is TRBJ1-5, the V gene TRBV9, with 7 bases lining up with TRBD1. The germline gives CDR1 SGDLS, CDR2 YYNGEE. V lost 0 bases, J lost 7 bases, and 13 bases stayed unmatched. CDR3 size: 17 residues.

The table lists this clone with a few counts. The V call is TRBV7-8, the J call TRBJ1-5, with 8 bases identical to TRBD1. With V trimmed by 5 bases and J by 4 bases, 10 bases remained unmatched. Per the germline V gene, CDR1 is SGHVS and CDR2 is FQNEAQ. The CDR3 extends over 16 amino acids. CDR3 bases: TGTGCCAGCAGCGGACGGGAACAGGGGGGAAATCAGCCCCAGCATTTT. Translation: CASSGREQGGNQPQHF.

The chain combines TRBV7-3 with TRBJ1-6; D not certain. Germline lookup yields CDR1 SGHTA and CDR2 FQGTGA. V was pared by 4 bases and J by 13 bases, with 14 bases between. The CDR3 is made up of 13 amino acids. The CDR3 spells CASSYAQGSPLHF. CDR3 nucleotides: TGTGCCAGCAGCTACGCACAAGGATCGCCCCTCCACTTT.

This clone counts as medium-sized. This sample also contains other DNA sequences that code for the same CDR3. The V and J genes are TRBV6-5 and TRBJ2-7; D remains ambiguous. CDR1 and CDR2 (germline): MNHEY, SVGAGI. This CDR3 has 13 residues. V was cut by 6 bases and J by 2 bases, with 11 bases left in between. CDR3 nucleotide sequence: TGTGCCAGCAGCCTTGGGCCTACCTACGAGCAGTACTTC. Translation: CASSLGPTYEQYF.

This clone has more than one count but fewer than ten. V usage is TRBV6-5 and J usage is TRBJ2-1; the D is unclear. This CDR3 region has 13 residues. The germline V gene encodes CDR1 MNHEY and CDR2 SVGAGI. Trimming cost V 6 bases and J 3 bases, with 9 bases left between them. The CDR3 reads CASSLMVYNEQFF. CDR3 sequence (DNA): TGTGCCAGCAGCCTCATGGTCTACAATGAGCAGTTCTTC.

The chain combines TRBV12-3 or TRBV12-4 with TRBJ1-2, with TRBD1 as a possible D gene (6 bases). The CDR3 sequence is 13 residues long. V lost 4 bases and J 7 bases, leaving 13 bases between the germline ends. The CDR3 loop reads CASSSSGASGYTF. DNA of the CDR3: TGTGCCAGCAGTTCCTCGGGGGCAAGTGGCTACACCTTC.

This chain links TRBV3-1 (or the pseudogene TRBV3-2) with TRBJ1-1, with TRBD1 matching over 7 bases. Germline V gene lookup returns CDR1 LGHDT and CDR2 YNNKEL (reference sequence). V was clipped by 4 bases and J by 8 bases; unmatched bases: 1. The CDR3 length is 11 residues. The CDR3: CASSLTGEAFF. As DNA, the CDR3 is TGTGCCAGCAGCCTGACAGGGGAAGCTTTCTTT.

The table lists this clone with a few counts. The chain couples TRBV7-9 to TRBJ1-1, with a possible D match to TRBD1 (6 bases). From germline, CDR1 is SEHNR and CDR2 FQNEAQ (reference sequence). The CDR3 spans 17 residues. The V end was cut by 6 bases, the J end by 1 base, with 21 bases between. The chain's CDR3 is CASSLMGRGYRNTEAFF. Here the CDR3 DNA reads TGTGCCAGCAGTTTAATGGGCAGGGGTTATCGGAACACTGAAGCTTTCTTT.

Relative to its sample, this clone is medium-sized. The chain combines TRBV6-5 with TRBJ1-1; D call uncertain. Germline loops: CDR1 MNHEY, CDR2 SVGAGI. Trimming took off 7 bases at V and 10 bases at J, with 19 bases between the two ends. This CDR3 contains 13 residues. The CDR3 bases are TGTGCCAGCACCTCGGACCCCACCCTTAGAGCTTTCTTT. As protein: CASTSDPTLRAFF.

The chain carries TRBV2 and TRBJ1-2; no reliable D call. The CDR3 contains 13 residues. Per germline, CDR1 SNHLY and CDR2 FYNNEI. Trimming took off 7 bases at V and 8 bases at J, with 17 bases between the two ends. CDR3 in amino acids: CASTLLRADGYTF. CDR3 bases: TGTGCCAGCACCCTGTTGAGGGCGGACGGCTACACCTTC.

This sequence joins TRBV12-5 and TRBJ2-1, with TRBD2 identical over 7 bases. CDR1 is LGHNT and CDR2 is FRNRAP in the germline V gene. The V gene end was trimmed by 1 base and the J gene end by 0 bases; junction bases not matched to a gene: 3. The CDR3 contains 16 residues. CDR3 in amino acids: CASGLGPGGSYNEQFF. The DNA for the CDR3 is TGTGCTAGTGGTTTGGGTCCGGGGGGCTCCTACAATGAGCAGTTCTTC.

The J gene is TRBJ1-1, the V gene TRBV15; D possibly corresponds to TRBD1 (5 bases). The CDR3 is 13 amino acids. From germline, CDR1 is LNHNV and CDR2 YYDKDF (reference sequence). V gave up 0 bases and J gave up 6 bases, with 8 bases separating them. CDR3 protein: CATSRDLTAEAFF. The DNA of the CDR3 is TGTGCCACCAGCAGAGATTTGACAGCTGAAGCTTTCTTT.